This T cell receptor (beta chain) was recovered during a study of T cell repertoires and Cas9 in healthy adults. Germline V lookup: CDR1 MNHNY, CDR2 SVGAGI (reference sequence). The CDR3 runs 14 residues. Trimming removed 2 bases at V and 5 bases at J, with 12 bases between. Assay used: immunoSEQ multiplex PCR; TCRdb lists only in-frame clones, some missing. The repertoire holds over 12,000 clones, with nearly 90% as singletons. The genes are TRBV6-6 and TRBJ2-5; no firm D call. The source material was Tregs (CD4+, CD25+, CD127-, CD137-, CD154-) from PBMCs; culture status not recorded. The sequence derives from a human donor in good health. Here the CDR3 reads CASSYPPLGETQYF. CDR3 sequence (DNA): TGTGCCAGCAGTTACCCGCCCTTAGGCGAGACCCAGTACTTC.